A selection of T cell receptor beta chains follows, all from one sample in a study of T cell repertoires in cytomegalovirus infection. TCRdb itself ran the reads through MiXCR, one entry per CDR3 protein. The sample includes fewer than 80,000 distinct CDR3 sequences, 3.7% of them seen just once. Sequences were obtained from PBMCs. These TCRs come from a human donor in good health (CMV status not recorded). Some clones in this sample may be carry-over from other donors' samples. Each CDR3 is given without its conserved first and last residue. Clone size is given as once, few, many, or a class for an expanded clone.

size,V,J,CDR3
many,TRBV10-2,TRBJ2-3,ASSHGTGGTDTQY
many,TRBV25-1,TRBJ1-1,ASAALTEAF
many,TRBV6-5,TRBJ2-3,ASSYGGRGTQY
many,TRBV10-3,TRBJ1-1,AIRRPDTEAF
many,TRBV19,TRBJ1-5,ASSRGEYYNQPQH
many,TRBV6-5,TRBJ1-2,ASGPFYGYT
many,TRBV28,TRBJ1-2,ASSPNYYGYT
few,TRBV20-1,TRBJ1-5,SAVDTSNQPQH
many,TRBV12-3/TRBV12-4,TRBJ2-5,ASSSGQGGVGETQY
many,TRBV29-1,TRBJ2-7,SAGWDIDHYEQY
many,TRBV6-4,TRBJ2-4,ASSDVLGIQY
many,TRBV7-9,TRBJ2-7,ASSLIRDSAYEQY
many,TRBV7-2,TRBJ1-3,ASSLLGTASSGNTIY
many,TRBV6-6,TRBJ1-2,ASSYGGAVSYT
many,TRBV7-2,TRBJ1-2,ASSLTAGTYASFYGYT
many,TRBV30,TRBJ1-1,AWSVQRKVTAF
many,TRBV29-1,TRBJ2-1,SVETGGAGAGPGGYNEQF
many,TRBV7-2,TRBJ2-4,ASSLRAVAKNIQY
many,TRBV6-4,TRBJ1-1,ASSIEAEYGEAF
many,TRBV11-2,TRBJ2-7,ASRQEDGIWPYEQY
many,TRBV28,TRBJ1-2,ASSPAASQYGYT
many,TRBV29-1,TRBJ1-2,SGRTGDGYT
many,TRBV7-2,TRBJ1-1,ASSRSAQGSAEAF
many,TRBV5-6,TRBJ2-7,ASSSGRHEQY
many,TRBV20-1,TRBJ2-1,SAPFSGGPTSYNEQF
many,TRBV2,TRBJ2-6,ASSRTGGLAAGANVLT